This T cell receptor beta chain was documented in a study of blood T cells in healthy people across ages. Donor samples were obtained from healthy Caucasian individuals from Russia, aged about 6 to 90. The second PCR ran roughly 6 to 12 cycles with a sample-barcoded 5' primer and J-beta primers. TCRdb reanalysed the 5' RACE reads using MiXCR and keeps one entry per CDR3 protein. This table holds fewer than 1,200,000 distinct CDR3 sequences, about 25% found once. The CDR3 runs 16 residues. The V gene lost 4 bases and the J gene lost 3 bases, with 16 bases spanning the gap. A further study also used this sample, focusing on T cells of mothers and their children.

This clonotype originated in a girl aged 2 to 9 in good health. The rearrangement links TRBV12-3 or TRBV12-4 to TRBJ2-4, with D perhaps TRBD2 (6 bases). Specimen: blood. CDR3 protein: CASSSPIGEDKNIQYF. CDR3 bases: TGTGCCAGCAGTTCCCCAATAGGGGAGGACAAAAACATTCAGTACTTC.